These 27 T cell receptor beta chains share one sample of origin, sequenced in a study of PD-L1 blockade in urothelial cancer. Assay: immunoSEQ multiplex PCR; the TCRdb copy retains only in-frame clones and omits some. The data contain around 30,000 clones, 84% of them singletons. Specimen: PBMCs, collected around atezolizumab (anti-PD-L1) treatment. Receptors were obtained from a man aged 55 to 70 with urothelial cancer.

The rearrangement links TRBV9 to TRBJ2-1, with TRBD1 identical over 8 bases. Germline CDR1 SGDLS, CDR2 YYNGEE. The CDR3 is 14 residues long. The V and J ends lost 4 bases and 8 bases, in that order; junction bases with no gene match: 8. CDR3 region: CASSTGQGRHEQFF. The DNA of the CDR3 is TGTGCCAGCAGCACCGGACAGGGACGCCATGAGCAGTTCTTC.

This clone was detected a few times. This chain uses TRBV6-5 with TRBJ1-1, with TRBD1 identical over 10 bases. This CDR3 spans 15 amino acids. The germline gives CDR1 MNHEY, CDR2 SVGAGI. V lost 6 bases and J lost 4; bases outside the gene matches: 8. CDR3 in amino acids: CASRTMTGGGTEAFF. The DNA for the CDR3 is TGTGCCAGCAGAACCATGACAGGGGGCGGCACTGAAGCTTTCTTT.

The CDR3 DNA sequence: TGTGCCAGCAGCTTAGTCGGTGGTGTTATCAATGAGCAGTTCTTC. Amino acids: CASSLVGGVINEQFF. This chain connects TRBV7-2 to TRBJ2-1; the D is unclear. Trimming cost V 1 base and J 6 bases, with 13 bases left between them. Germline assignment: CDR1 SGHTA and CDR2 FQGNSA. The CDR3 has 15 residues. The full variable domain, with the rest looked up from reference TRBV7-2 and TRBJ2-1, is GAGVSQSPSNKVTEKGKDVELRCDPISGHTALYWYRQSLGQGLEFLIYFQGNSAPDKSGLPSDRFSAERTGGSVSTLTIQRTQQEDSAVYLCASSLVGGVINEQFFGPGTRLTVL.

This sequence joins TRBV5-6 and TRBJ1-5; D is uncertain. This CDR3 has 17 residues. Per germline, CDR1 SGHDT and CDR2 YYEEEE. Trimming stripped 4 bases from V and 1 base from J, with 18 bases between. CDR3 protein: CASSPYYSAGSNQPQHF. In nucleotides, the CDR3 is TGTGCCAGCAGCCCCTATTATAGCGCCGGAAGCAATCAGCCCCAGCATTTT.

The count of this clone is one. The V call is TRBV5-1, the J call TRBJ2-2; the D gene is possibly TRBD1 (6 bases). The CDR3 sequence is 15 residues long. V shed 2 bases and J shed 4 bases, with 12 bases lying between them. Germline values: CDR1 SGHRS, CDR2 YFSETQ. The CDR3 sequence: CASSFTGPGTGELFF. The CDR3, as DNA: TGCGCCAGCAGCTTCACAGGGCCAGGCACCGGGGAGCTGTTTTTT.

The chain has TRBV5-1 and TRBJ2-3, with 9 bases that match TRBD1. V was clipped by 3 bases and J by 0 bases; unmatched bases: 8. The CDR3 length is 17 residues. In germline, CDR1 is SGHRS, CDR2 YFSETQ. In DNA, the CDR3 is TGCGCCAGCAGCTCCCGGGACAGGGCGCTCAGCACAGATACGCAGTATTTT. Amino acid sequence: CASSSRDRALSTDTQYF.

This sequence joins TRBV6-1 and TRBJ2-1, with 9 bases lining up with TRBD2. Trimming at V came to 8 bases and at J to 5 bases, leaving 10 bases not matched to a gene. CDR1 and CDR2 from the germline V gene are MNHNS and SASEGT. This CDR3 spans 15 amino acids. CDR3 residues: CASGVMSSGNNEQFF. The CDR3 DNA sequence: TGTGCCAGCGGAGTGATGTCTAGCGGGAACAATGAGCAGTTCTTC.

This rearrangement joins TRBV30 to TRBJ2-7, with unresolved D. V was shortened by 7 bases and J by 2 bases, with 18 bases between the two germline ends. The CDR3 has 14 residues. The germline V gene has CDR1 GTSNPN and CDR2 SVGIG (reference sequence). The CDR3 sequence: CAYKMNRNAYEQYF. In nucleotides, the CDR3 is TGTGCCTACAAAATGAACAGAAATGCCTACGAGCAGTACTTC.

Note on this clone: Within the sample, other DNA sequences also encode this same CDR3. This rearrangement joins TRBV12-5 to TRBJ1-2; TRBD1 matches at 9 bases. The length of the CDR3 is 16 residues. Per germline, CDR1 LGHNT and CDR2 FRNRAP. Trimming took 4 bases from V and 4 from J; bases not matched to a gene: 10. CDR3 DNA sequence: TGTGCTAGTGGTTCCCTAGGGACAGGGAGCATCTATGGCTACACCTTC. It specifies CASGSLGTGSIYGYTF.

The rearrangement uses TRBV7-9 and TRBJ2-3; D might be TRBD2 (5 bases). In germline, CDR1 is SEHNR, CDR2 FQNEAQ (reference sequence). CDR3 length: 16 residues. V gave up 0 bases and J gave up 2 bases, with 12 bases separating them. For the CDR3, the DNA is TGTGCCAGCAGCTTAGCTGGACTTGGATCCACAGATACGCAGTATTTT. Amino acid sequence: CASSLAGLGSTDTQYF.

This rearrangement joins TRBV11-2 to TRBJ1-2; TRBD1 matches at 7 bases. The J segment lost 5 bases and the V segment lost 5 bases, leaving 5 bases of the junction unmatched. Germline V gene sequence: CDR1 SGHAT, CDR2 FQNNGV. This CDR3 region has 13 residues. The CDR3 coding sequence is TGTGCCAGCAGCCCGACAGGGCAGTATGGCTACACCTTC. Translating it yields CASSPTGQYGYTF.

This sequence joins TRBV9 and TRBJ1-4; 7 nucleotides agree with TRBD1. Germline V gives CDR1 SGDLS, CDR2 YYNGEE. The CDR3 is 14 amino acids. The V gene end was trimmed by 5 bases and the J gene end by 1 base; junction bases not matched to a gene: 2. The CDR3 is CASSAGGTNEKLFF. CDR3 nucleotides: TGTGCCAGCAGTGCAGGGGGAACTAATGAAAAACTGTTTTTT.

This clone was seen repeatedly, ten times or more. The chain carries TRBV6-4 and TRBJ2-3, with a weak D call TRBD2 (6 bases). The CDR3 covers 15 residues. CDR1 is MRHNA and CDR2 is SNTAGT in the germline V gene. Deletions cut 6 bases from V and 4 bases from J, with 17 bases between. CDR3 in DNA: TGTGCCAGCAGCCAAGGAGGCGGGGAGGCAGATACGCAGTATTTT. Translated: CASSQGGGEADTQYF.

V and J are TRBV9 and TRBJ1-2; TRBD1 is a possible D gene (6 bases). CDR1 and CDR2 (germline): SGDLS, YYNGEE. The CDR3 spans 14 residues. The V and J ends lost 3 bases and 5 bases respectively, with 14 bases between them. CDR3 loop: CASSARDTSYGYTF. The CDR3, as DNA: TGTGCCAGCAGCGCCCGGGACACGAGTTATGGCTACACCTTC.

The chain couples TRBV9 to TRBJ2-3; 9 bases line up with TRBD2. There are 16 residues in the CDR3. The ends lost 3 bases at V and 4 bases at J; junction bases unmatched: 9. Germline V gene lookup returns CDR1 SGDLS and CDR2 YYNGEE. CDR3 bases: TGTGCCAGCAGCGCCGGGACTAGCCCTCTGGCAGATACGCAGTATTTT. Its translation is CASSAGTSPLADTQYF.

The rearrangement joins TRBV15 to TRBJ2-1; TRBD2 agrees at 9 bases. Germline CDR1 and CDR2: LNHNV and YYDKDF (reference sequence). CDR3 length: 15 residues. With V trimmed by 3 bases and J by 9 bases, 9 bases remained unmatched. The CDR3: CATSREGLAEGEQFF. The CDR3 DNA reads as TGTGCCACCAGCAGGGAGGGACTAGCTGAGGGTGAGCAGTTCTTC.

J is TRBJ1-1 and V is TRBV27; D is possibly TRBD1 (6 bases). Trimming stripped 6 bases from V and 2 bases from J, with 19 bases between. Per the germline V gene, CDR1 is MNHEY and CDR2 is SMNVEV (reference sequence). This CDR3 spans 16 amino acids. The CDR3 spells CASSYYPGQINTEAFF. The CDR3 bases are TGTGCCAGCAGCTACTACCCTGGACAGATAAACACTGAAGCTTTCTTT.

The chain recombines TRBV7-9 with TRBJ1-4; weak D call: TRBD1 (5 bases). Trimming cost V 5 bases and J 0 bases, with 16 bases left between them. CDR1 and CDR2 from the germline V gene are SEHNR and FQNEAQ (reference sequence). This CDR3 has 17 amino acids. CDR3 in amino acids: CASSHQAGLPTNEKLFF. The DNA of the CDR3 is TGTGCCAGCAGCCACCAGGCGGGGCTACCAACTAATGAAAAACTGTTTTTT.

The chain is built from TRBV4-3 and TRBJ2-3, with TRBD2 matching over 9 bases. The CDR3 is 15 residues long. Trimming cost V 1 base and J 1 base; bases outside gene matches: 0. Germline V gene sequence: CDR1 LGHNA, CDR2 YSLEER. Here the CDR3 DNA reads TGCGCCAGCAGCCAAGGACTAGCGGGCACAGATACGCAGTATTTT. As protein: CASSQGLAGTDTQYF.

The CDR3 is CASRDAFSTGGYTQYF. CDR3 nucleotides: TGTGCCAGCAGGGATGCCTTTTCAACGGGGGGATATACGCAGTATTTT. This chain joins TRBV25-1 and TRBJ2-3, with 7 bases aligning to TRBD2. Germline V gives CDR1 MGHDK, CDR2 SYGVNS. The CDR3 is 16 residues long. V trimming: 6 bases; J trimming: 7 bases; junction bases outside the gene matches: 16.

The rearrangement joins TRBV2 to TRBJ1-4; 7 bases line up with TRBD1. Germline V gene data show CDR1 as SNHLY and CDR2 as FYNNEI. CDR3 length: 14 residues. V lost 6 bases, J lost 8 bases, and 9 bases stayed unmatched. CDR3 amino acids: CASRDRVGSEKLFF. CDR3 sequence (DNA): TGTGCCAGCAGAGACAGGGTCGGGAGCGAAAAACTGTTTTTT.

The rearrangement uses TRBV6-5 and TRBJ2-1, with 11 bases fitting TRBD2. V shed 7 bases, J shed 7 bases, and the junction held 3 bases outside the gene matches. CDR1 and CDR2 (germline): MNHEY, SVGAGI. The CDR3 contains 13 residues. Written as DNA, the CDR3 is TGTGCCAGCAACTTAGCGGGAGGGAATGAGCAGTTCTTC. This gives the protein CASNLAGGNEQFF.

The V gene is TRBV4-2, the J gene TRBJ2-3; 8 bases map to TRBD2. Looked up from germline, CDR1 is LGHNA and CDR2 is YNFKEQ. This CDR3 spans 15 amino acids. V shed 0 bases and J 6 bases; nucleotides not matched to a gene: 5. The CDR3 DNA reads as TGTGCCAGCAGCCAAGATTACGGGGGGGGCGATACGCAGTATTTT. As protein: CASSQDYGGGDTQYF.

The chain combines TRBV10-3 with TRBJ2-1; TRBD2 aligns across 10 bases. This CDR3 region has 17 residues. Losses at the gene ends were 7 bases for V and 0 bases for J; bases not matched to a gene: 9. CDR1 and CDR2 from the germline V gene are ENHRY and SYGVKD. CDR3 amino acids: CAITPGLAISSYNEQFF. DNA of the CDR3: TGTGCCATCACCCCGGGACTAGCGATCAGCTCCTACAATGAGCAGTTCTTC.

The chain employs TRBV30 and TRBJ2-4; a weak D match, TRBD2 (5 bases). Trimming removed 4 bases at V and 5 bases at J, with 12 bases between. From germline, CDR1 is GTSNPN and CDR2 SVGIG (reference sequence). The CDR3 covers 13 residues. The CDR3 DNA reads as TGTGCCTGGACTGGTTTCGGGGAAAACATTCAGTACTTC. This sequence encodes CAWTGFGENIQYF.

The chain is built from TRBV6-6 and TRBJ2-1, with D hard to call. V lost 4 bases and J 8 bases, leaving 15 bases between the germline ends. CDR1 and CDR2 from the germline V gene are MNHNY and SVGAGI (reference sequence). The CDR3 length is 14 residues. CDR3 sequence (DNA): TGTGCCAGCAGTTCAGGATTCATCAGTGATGAGCAGTTCTTC. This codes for CASSSGFISDEQFF.

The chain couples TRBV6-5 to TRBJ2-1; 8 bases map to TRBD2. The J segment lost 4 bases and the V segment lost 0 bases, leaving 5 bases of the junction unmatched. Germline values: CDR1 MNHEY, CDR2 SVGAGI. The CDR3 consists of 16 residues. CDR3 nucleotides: TGTGCCAGCAGTTACTCGCTAGCGGGCCTATACAATGAGCAGTTCTTC. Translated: CASSYSLAGLYNEQFF.